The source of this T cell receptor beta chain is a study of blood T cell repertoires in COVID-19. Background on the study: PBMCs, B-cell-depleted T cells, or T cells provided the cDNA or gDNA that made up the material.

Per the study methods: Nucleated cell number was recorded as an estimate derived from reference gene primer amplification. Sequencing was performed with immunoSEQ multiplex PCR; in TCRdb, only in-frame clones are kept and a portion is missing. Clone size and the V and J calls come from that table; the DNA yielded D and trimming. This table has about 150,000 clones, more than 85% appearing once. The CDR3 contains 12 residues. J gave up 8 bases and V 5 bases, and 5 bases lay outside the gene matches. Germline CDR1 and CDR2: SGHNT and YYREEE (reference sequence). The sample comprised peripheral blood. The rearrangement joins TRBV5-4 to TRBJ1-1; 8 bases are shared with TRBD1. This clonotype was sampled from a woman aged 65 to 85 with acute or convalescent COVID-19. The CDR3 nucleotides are TGTGCCAGCAGTAGGACAGGGCGGGAAGCTTTCTTT. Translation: CASSRTGREAFF.